Below are 11 T cell receptor beta chains sequenced from a single sample in a study of T cells in Graves' hyperthyroidism and ophthalmopathy. The investigators amplified TCR beta CDR3 regions from RNA transcripts. The HTBI primer set drove a first-round RT-PCR of the TCR CDR3. TCRdb recomputed calls from the multiplex PCR reads with MiXCR, one row per CDR3 protein. The table has almost 50,000 distinct CDR3 sequences, approximately 53% seen once. The sample consisted of peripheral blood or thyroid tissue (not recorded which). The receptors were gathered from a man younger than 35 with Graves' hyperthyroidism.

On this clonotype itself: This CDR3 fails to terminate in the conserved phenylalanine or tryptophan, so it likely reflects a read error. J is TRBJ1-1 and V is TRBV6-1; no clear D gene. Germline assignment: CDR1 MNHNS and CDR2 SASEGT. The V end was cut by 1 base, the J end by 3 bases, with 12 bases between. The CDR3 runs to 15 residues. The CDR3 loop is CASSEGWDRDTEAFS. CDR3 sequence (DNA): TGTGCCAGCAGTGAAGGATGGGATAGGGACACTGAAGCTTTCTCC.

This clonotype occurred many times. This chain uses TRBV7-9 with TRBJ1-1; TRBD1 aligns across 7 bases. Unmatched junction bases numbered 9, after V lost 3 bases and J lost 8 bases. The CDR3 has 14 amino acids. CDR1 is SEHNR and CDR2 is FQNEAQ in the germline V gene (reference sequence). CDR3 DNA: TGTGCCAGCAGCTTGGGGACAGCAACCAAGGAAGCTTTCTTT. It translates to CASSLGTATKEAFF.

This chain joins TRBV2 and TRBJ1-5; D gene ambiguous. The length of the CDR3 is 14 residues. Germline CDR1 reads SNHLY; CDR2 reads FYNNEI. The V end was cut by 7 bases, the J end by 7 bases, with 17 bases between. CDR3 nucleotide sequence: TGTGCCAGCACCCCGGGGTGGGTGCGGCAGCCCCAGCATTTT. Translated, it gives CASTPGWVRQPQHF.

The chain links TRBV29-1 to TRBJ1-5; tentatively, D is TRBD1 (6 bases). CDR1 and CDR2 from the germline V gene are SQVTM and ANQGSEA. The CDR3 runs to 14 residues. The ends were cut back, 1 base at V and 11 bases at J, with 18 bases in the middle. CDR3 bases: TGCAGCGTTGAAGGGGCAAGAAAGGGGGAGACCCAGCATTTT. Translation gives CSVEGARKGETQHF.

The J gene is TRBJ2-7, the V gene TRBV29-1; the match to TRBD1 covers 8 bases. The trim removed 8 bases at V and 2 bases at J, leaving 5 bases unmatched. Germline CDR1 reads SQVTM; CDR2 reads ANQGSEA. The CDR3 spans 12 residues. The CDR3: CSTGTGTYEQYF. The CDR3 DNA reads as TGCAGCACCGGGACAGGCACCTACGAGCAGTACTTC.

The sample holds a few counts of this clonotype. This chain uses TRBV10-3 with TRBJ1-1, with 7 bases matching TRBD1. This CDR3 has 13 residues. V gave up 7 bases and J gave up 4 bases; unmatched junction bases: 6. CDR1 is ENHRY, CDR2 SYGVKD, per germline. In DNA, the CDR3 is TGTGCCATCATGGCGGCAGGGGGCACTGAAGCTTTCTTT. This codes for CAIMAAGGTEAFF.

The sample holds one count of this clonotype. This may be a read error, as it is one base from a much larger clone. J is TRBJ2-5 and V is TRBV7-3; 12 nucleotides match TRBD2. Trimming at V came to 5 bases and at J to 5 bases, leaving 3 bases not matched to a gene. CDR1 is SGHTA and CDR2 is FQGTGA in the germline V gene. This CDR3 spans 14 amino acids. The CDR3 here is CASSRTSGAETQYF. The DNA of the CDR3 is TGTGCCAGCAGCAGGACTAGCGGGGCGGAGACCCAGTACTTC.

The rearrangement links TRBV20-1 to TRBJ2-1, with D possibly TRBD1 on 7 matching bases. The V and J ends lost 5 bases and 3 bases respectively, with 11 bases between them. Per the germline V gene, CDR1 is DFQATT and CDR2 is SNEGSKA (reference sequence). The CDR3 runs 13 residues. Here the CDR3 reads CSAGGTVYNEQFF. CDR3 coding DNA: TGCAGTGCTGGGGGGACAGTCTACAATGAGCAGTTCTTC.

The chain couples TRBV9 to TRBJ2-5; 9 bases agree with TRBD2. With V trimmed by 4 bases and J by 4 bases, 8 bases remained unmatched. The CDR3 is made up of 15 amino acids. The V gene's germline CDR1 is SGDLS and CDR2 YYNGEE. The CDR3 loop is CASSLRAGGPETQYF. The CDR3, as DNA: TGTGCCAGCAGCCTCAGGGCGGGAGGGCCAGAGACCCAGTACTTC.

The chain joins TRBV11-2 to TRBJ1-5; 9 bases fit TRBD1. CDR3 length: 17 amino acids. With V trimmed by 5 bases and J by 1 base, 9 bases remained unmatched. Germline V gene sequence: CDR1 SGHAT, CDR2 FQNNGV. CDR3 in DNA: TGTGCCAGCAGCCCACCCCGGGGGACAGGGAGCAATCAGCCCCAGCATTTT. Protein sequence: CASSPPRGTGSNQPQHF.

The rearrangement links TRBV20-1 to TRBJ1-5; 8 nucleotides match TRBD1. The length of the CDR3 is 15 residues. Per germline, CDR1 DFQATT and CDR2 SNEGSKA (reference sequence). The ends lost 1 base at V and 4 bases at J; junction bases unmatched: 6. The CDR3 DNA reads TGCAGTGCTAGAGTGCCAGGGGGCATAAATCAGCCCCAGCATTTT. Residues: CSARVPGGINQPQHF.